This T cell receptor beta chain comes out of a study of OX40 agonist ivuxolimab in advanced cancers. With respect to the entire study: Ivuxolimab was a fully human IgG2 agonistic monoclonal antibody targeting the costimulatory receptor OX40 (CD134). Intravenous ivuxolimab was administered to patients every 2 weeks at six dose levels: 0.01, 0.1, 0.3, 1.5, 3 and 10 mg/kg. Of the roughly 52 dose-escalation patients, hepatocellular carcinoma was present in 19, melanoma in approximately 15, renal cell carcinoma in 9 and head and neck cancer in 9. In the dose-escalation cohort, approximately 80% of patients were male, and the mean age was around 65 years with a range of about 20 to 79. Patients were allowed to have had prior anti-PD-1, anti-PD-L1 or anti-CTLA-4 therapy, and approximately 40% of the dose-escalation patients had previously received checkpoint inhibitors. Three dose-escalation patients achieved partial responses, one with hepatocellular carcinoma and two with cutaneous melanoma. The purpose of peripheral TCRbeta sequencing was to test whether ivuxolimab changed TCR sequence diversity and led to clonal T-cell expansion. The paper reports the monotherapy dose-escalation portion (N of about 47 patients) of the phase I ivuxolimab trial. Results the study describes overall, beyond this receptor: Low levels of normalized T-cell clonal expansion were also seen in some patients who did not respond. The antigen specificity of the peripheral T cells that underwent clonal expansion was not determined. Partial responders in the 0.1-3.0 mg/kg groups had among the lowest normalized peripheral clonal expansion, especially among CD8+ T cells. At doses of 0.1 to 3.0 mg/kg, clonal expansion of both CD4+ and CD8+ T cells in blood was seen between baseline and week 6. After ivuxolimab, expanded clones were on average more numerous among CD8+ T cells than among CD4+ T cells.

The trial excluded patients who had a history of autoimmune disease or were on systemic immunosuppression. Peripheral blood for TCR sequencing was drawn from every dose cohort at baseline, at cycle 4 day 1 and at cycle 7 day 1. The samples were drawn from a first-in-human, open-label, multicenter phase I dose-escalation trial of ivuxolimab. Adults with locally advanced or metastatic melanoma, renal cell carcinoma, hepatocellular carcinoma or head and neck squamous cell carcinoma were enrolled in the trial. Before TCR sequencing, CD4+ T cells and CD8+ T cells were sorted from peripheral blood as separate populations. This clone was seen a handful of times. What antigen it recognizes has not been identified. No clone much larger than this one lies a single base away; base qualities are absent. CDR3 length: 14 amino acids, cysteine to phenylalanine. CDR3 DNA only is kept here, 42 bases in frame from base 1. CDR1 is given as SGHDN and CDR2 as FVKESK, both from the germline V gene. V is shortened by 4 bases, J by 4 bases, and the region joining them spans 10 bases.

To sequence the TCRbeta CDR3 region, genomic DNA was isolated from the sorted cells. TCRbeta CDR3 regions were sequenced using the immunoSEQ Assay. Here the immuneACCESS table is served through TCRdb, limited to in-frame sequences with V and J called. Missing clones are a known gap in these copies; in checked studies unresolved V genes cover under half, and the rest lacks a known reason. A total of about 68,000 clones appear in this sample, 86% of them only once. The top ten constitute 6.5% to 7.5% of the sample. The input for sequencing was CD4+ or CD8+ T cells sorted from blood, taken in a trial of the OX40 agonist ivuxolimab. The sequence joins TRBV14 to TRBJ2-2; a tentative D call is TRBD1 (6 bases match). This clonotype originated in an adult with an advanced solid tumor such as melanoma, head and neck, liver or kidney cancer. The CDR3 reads CASSLQGSTGELFF. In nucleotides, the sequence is TGTGCCAGCAGCCTACAGGGATCCACCGGGGAGCTGTTTTTT.